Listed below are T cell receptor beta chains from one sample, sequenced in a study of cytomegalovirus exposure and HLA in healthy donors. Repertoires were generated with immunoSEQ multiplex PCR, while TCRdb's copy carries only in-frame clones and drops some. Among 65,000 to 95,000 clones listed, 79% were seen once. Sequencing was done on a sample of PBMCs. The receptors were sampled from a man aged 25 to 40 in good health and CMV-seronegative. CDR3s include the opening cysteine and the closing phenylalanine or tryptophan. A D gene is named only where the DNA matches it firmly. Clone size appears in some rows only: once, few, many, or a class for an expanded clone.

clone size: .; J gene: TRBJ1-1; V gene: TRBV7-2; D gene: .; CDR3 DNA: TGTGCCAGCAGCCAGGGGACGGGAGGGACTGAAGCTTTCTTT; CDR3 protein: CASSQGTGGTEAFF
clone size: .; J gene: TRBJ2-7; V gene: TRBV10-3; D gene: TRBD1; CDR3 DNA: TGTGCCATCAGTGAGACCCAGGGGGTCGGCTACGAGCAGTACTTC; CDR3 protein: CAISETQGVGYEQYF
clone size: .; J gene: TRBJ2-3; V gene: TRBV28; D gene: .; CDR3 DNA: TGTGCCAGCAGTTTAGGAGGGAGAGGCACAGATACGCAGTATTTT; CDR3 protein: CASSLGGRGTDTQYF
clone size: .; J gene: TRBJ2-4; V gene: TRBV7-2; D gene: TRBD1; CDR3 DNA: TGTGCCAGCAGCTTAAAAGGGGGCACCAAAAACATTCAGTACTTC; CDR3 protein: CASSLKGGTKNIQYF
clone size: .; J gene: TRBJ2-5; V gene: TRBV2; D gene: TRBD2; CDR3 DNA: TGTGCCAGCAGTGAAAGGGTAGCGGGGGGGTGGGGACAAGAGACCCAGTACTTC; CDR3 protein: CASSERVAGGWGQETQYF
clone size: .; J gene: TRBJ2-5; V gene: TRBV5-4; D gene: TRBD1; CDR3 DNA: TGTGCCAGCAGCCCAAGAACGACAGGGTCCGAGACCCAGTACTTC; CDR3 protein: CASSPRTTGSETQYF
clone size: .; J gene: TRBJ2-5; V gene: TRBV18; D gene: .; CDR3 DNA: TGTGCCAGCTCACCGAGGACAGTGGAAGAGACCCAGTACTTC; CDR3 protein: CASSPRTVEETQYF
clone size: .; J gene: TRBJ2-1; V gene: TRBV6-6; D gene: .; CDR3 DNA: TGTGCCAGCGGCGAGGGCAATGAGCAGTTCTTC; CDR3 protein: CASGEGNEQFF
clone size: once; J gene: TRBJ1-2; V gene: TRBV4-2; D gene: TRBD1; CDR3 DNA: TGTGCCAGCAGCCAAGAAGGACAGGGTCAGAGCTACACCTTC; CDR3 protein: CASSQEGQGQSYTF
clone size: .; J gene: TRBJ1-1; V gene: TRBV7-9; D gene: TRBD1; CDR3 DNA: TGTGCCAGCAGCCCCCCCCAGGGGGCGGGTACTGAAGCTTTCTTT; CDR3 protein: CASSPPQGAGTEAFF
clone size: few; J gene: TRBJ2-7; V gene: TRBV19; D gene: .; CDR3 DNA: TGTGCCAGTAGTGTCAGGGGCTACGAGCAGTACTTC; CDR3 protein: CASSVRGYEQYF
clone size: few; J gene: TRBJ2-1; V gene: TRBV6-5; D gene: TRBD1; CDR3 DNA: TGTGCCAGCAGTTACTCGAGACAGGGTAGCGATGAGCAGTTCTTC; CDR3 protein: CASSYSRQGSDEQFF
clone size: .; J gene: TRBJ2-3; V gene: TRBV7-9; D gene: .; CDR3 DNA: TGTGCCAGCAGCCCAGGATCTCTTAGCACAGATACGCAGTATTTT; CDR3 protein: CASSPGSLSTDTQYF
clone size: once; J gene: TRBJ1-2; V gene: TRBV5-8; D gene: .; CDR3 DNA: TGTGCCAGCAGTCTACTGGTTGCTAACTATGGCTACACCTTC; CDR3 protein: CASSLLVANYGYTF
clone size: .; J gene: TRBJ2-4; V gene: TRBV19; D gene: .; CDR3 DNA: TGTGCCACCTGGAGGAAGGGCATTCAGTACTTC; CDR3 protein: CATWRKGIQYF
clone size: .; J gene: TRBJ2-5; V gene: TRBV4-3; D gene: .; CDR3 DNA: TGCGCCAGCAGCCAAGGGGGCGGTGAGACCCAGTACTTC; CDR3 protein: CASSQGGGETQYF
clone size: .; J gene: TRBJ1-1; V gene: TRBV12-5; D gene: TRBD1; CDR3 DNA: TGTGCTAGTGGTTTGGTACTAGGACAGGCCTCTACGACGAGTGACGCTTTCTTT; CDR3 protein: CASGLVLGQASTTSDAFF
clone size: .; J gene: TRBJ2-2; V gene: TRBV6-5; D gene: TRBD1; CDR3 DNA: TGTGCCAGCAGTTCCGACAGGGGGAAGACCGGGGAGCTGTTTTTT; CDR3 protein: CASSSDRGKTGELFF
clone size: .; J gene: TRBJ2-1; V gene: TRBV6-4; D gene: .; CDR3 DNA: TGTGCCAGCAGTGACCCGCGGTTCTTC; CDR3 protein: CASSDPRFF
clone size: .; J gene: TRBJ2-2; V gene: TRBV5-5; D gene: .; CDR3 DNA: TGTGCCAGCAGCTTGTACTCGACAGGTAGCACCGGGGAGCTGTTTTTT; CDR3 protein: CASSLYSTGSTGELFF
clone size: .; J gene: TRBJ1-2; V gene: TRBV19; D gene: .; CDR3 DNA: TGTGCCAGTTCCTGGACTACTCACGGCTACACCTTC; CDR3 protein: CASSWTTHGYTF
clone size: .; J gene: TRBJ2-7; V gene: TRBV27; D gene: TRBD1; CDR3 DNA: TGTGCCAGCAGTTTACTGGGGACAGGGGGATACGAGCAGTACTTC; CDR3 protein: CASSLLGTGGYEQYF
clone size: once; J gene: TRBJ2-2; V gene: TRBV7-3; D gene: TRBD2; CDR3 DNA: TGTGCCAGCAGCTCACTAGCGGGGAGCTCCGGGGAGCTGTTTTTT; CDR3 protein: CASSSLAGSSGELFF
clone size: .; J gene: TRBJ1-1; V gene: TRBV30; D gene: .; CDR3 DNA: TGTGCCTGGAGATTACCAGGGATGAACACTGAAGCTTTCTTT; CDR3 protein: CAWRLPGMNTEAFF
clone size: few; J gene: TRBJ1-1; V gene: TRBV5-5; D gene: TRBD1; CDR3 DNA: TGTGCCCGCAGCTTGTCACAGGGGCGACTGAACACTGAAGCTTTCTTT; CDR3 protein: CARSLSQGRLNTEAFF
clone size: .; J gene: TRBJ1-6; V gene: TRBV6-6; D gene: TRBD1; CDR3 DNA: TGTGCCAGCAGTAGGACAGGGGAGGGTTCACCCCTCCACTTT; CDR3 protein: CASSRTGEGSPLHF
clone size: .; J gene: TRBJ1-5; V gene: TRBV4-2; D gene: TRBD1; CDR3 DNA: TGTGCCAGCAGCCAAAAAGGACAGGGCGGTCAGCCCCAGCATTTT; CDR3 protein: CASSQKGQGGQPQHF
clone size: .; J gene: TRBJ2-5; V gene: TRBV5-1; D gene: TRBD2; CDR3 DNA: TGCGCCAGCAAAAACTTTGAGGCTAGCGGCCAAGAGACCCAGTACTTC; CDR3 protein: CASKNFEASGQETQYF
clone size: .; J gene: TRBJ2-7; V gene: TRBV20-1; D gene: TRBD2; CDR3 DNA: TGCAGTGCCACCGGGACTAGGGAACAGTACTTC; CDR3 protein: CSATGTREQYF
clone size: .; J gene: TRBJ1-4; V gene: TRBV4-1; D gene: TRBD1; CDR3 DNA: TGCGCCAGCAGCCAAGGTGACAGGGATAATGAAAAACTGTTTTTT; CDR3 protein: CASSQGDRDNEKLFF
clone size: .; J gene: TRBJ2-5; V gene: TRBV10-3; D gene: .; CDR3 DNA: TGTGCCATCAGTGAGTCCGTCAGGGGTGAAAAAGAGACCCAGTACTTC; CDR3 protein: CAISESVRGEKETQYF
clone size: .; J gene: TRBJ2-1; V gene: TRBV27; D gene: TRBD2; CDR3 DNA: TGTGCCAGCAGCACACTAGCGGGTGTTTGGAATGAGCAGTTCTTC; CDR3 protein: CASSTLAGVWNEQFF
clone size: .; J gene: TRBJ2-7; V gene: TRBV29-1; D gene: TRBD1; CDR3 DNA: TGCAGCGTTGCCGGGACAGTGGGCTACGAGCAGTACTTC; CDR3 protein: CSVAGTVGYEQYF
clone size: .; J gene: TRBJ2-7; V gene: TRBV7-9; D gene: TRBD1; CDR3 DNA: TGTGCCAGCAGCTCGACAGGGAACTCCTACGAGCAGTACTTC; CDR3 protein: CASSSTGNSYEQYF
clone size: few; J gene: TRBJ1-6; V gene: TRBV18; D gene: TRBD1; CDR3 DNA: TGTGCCAGCTCACCAGCGGGACAGGGTGGATCACCCCTCCACTTT; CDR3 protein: CASSPAGQGGSPLHF
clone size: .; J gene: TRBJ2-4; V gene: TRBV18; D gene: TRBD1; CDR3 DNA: TGTGCCAGCTCACCGCCGGGACAGGTTTGGGGAATTCAGTACTTC; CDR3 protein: CASSPPGQVWGIQYF